This T cell receptor beta chain is drawn from a study of cytomegalovirus exposure and HLA in healthy donors. Regarding the study as a whole: Altogether, 164 TCR beta chains were recorded as cytomegalovirus-associated. An apparent linkage of common viral pathogens to several of the most significant clusters emerged in a later analysis. A missense variant in DCLRE1C was later tied to TCR beta V- and J-gene trimming. In an earlier analysis, productive rearrangement rates for most beta V segments clustered near 90% or 30%.

Comments on this clone: The antigen is undetermined.

Germline V lookup: CDR1 MNHEY, CDR2 SVGAGI. The V segment lost 4 bases and the J segment 5 bases; nucleotides outside the gene matches: 5. The CDR3 is 14 residues long. Primers included in the PCR were 60 Vbeta and 13 Jbeta primers. Method: immunoSEQ multiplex PCR; TCRdb's copy keeps in-frame clones and lacks some. The sample has around 76,000 clones. The sequenced sample was PBMCs. This chain uses TRBV6-5 with TRBJ2-5; 9 nucleotides agree with TRBD1. The TCR comes from a woman aged 55-75 years in good health and CMV-seronegative. In nucleotides, the CDR3 is TGTGCCAGCAGTTCCGGGACAGGGTGGGAGACCCAGTACTTC. This gives the protein CASSSGTGWETQYF.